This TCR beta chain was retrieved from a study of T cells expressing NK-cell markers. In the study overall: Underlying the TCR beta repertoires were sorted CD3+CD56+NKG2C+, CD3+CD56+NKG2C- and CD3+CD56-NKG2C+ T cells. The sequencing cohort of eight donors included seven HCMV-seropositive individuals and one seronegative individual.

Study-level findings and limits: The leading position in the CD3+CD56-NKG2C+ fraction of a handful of donors also went to these clonotypes.

This CDR3 has 13 residues. In the case of this clonotype: As yet, its antigen is unknown.

For TCR beta, cDNA was produced by 5'RACE template switching with UMIs. TCRdb re-called the 5' RACE reads, yielding one record per CDR3 amino acid sequence without DNA. Across under 500,000 distinct CDR3 sequences, the top ten clones capture 7.3% of the sample. The chain employs TRBV12-3 or TRBV12-4 and TRBJ1-1. This receptor was identified in a woman between 18 and 70 years old in good health. Sequencing input: blood T cells: a sorted CD56 or NKG2C T cell subset, CD4+ or CD8+ T cells, or bulk PBMC T cells (not recorded which). CDR3: CASSLGVDTEAFF.